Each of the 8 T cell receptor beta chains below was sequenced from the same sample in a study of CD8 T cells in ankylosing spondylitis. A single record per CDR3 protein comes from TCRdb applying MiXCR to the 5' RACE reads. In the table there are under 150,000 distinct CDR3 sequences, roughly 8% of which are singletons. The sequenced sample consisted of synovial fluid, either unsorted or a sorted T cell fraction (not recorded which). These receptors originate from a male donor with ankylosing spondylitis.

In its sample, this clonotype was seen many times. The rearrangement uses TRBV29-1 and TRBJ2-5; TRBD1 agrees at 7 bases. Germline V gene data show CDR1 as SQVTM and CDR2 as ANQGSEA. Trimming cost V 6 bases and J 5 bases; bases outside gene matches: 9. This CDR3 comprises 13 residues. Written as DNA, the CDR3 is TGCAGCGTGTGGGACAGCGTGGGGGAGACCCAGTACTTC. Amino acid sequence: CSVWDSVGETQYF.

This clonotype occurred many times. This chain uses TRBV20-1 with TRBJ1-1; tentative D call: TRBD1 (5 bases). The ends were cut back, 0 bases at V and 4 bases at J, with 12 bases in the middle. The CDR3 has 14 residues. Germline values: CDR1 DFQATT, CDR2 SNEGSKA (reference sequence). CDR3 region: CSAREDTASTEAFF. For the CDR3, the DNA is TGCAGTGCTAGAGAGGACACTGCCTCCACTGAAGCTTTCTTT.

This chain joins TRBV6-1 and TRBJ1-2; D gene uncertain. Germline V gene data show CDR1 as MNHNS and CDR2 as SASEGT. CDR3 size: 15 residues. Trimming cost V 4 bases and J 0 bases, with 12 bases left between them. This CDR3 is CASSVRRIANYGYTF. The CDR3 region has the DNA TGTGCCAGCAGTGTCAGGAGGATAGCTAACTATGGCTACACCTTC.

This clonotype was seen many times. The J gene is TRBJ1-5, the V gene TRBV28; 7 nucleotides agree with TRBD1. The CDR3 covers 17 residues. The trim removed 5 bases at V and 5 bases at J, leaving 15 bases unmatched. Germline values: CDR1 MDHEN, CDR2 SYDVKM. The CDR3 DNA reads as TGTGCCAGCAGTGCTACGATTCGGGACAGCGGTTATCAGCCCCAGCATTTT. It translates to CASSATIRDSGYQPQHF.

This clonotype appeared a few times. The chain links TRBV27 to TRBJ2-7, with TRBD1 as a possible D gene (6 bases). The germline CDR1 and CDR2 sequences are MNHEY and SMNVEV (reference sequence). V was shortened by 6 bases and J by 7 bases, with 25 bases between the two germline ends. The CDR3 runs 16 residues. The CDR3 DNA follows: TGTGCCAGCAGCCCTCCAGGGGCGGCGGCCCTACGGGAGCAGTACTTC. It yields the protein CASSPPGAAALREQYF.

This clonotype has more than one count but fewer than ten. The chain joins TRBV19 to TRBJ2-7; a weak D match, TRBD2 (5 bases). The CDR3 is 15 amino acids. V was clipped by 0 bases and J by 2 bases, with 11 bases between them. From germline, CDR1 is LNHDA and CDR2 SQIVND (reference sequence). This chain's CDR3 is CASSIDPGEPYEQYF. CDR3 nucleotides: TGTGCCAGTAGTATAGATCCCGGGGAGCCCTACGAGCAGTACTTC.

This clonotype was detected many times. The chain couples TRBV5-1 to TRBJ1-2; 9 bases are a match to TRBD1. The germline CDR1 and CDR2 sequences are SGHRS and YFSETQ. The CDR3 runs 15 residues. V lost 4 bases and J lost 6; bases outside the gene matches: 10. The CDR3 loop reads CASSSLQGAIDGYTF. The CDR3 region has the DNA TGCGCCAGCAGCAGTTTACAGGGGGCGATTGATGGCTACACCTTC.

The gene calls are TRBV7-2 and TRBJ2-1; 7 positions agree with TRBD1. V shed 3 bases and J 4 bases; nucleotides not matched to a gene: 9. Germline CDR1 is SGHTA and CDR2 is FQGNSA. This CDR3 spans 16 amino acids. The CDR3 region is CASSFQPGTVYNEQFF. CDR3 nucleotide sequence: TGTGCCAGCAGCTTTCAACCCGGGACAGTTTACAATGAGCAGTTCTTC.